What follows are 14 T cell receptor beta chains derived from one specimen sequenced in a study of blood T cell repertoires in COVID-19. Generated by immunoSEQ multiplex PCR, the TCRdb table keeps only in-frame clones and is missing some. The sample carries about 46,000 clones, more than 75% recorded once. What was sequenced was peripheral blood. The receptor set was obtained from a man aged 45-65 years with active COVID-19.

The J gene is TRBJ1-5, the V gene TRBV6-6; possible D gene TRBD1, 5 bases. Germline CDR1 reads MNHNY; CDR2 reads SVGAGI (reference sequence). This CDR3 is built from 15 residues. The V end was cut by 8 bases, the J end by 5 bases, with 19 bases between. The CDR3 protein is CASGLRVVGDQPQHF. CDR3 coding DNA: TGTGCCAGCGGATTAAGAGTTGTAGGGGATCAGCCCCAGCATTTT.

This rearrangement joins TRBV5-1 to TRBJ2-7, with 8 positions matching TRBD1. CDR3 length equals 14 residues. V was pared by 4 bases and J by 3 bases, with 6 bases of the junction left unmatched. The V gene's germline CDR1 is SGHRS and CDR2 YFSETQ. The CDR3 reads CASSLRDRYYEQYF. The CDR3 bases are TGCGCCAGCAGCCTCCGGGACAGGTACTACGAGCAGTACTTC.

The chain is built from TRBV7-2 and TRBJ1-1; TRBD1 agrees at 7 bases. CDR1 SGHTA and CDR2 FQGNSA come from the germline V gene. The CDR3 has 14 residues. After removal of 5 bases from V and 5 bases from J, the junction contained 8 bases not matched to a gene. CDR3 DNA: TGTGCCAGCAGCCTCAGCAGGGGGGTTACTGAAGCTTTCTTT. Protein product: CASSLSRGVTEAFF.

Only one count was recorded for this clone. This chain connects TRBV25-1 to TRBJ2-1; D is unresolved. There are 16 residues in the CDR3. Germline values: CDR1 MGHDK, CDR2 SYGVNS. The ends were cut back, 1 base at V and 6 bases at J, with 16 bases in the middle. This CDR3 reads CASSESGADLLNEQFF. CDR3 nucleotides: TGTGCCAGCAGTGAATCTGGTGCCGATCTACTCAATGAGCAGTTCTTC. The full variable domain, in which reference TRBV25-1 and TRBJ2-1 provide the parts outside the CDR3, is EADIYQTPRYLVIGTGKKITLECSQTMGHDKMYWYQQDPGMELHLIHYSYGVNSTEKGDLSSESTVSRIRTEHFPLTLESARPSHTSQYLCASSESGADLLNEQFFGPGTRLTVL.

The rearrangement joins TRBV6-2 or TRBV6-3 to TRBJ2-5; D not resolved. Trimming pared 6 bases from V and 5 bases from J, leaving 16 bases between. The CDR3 sequence is 14 residues long. Germline loops: CDR1 MNHEY, CDR2 SVGEGT. The CDR3 DNA reads TGTGCCAGCAGCCAGAGTAGCCGAAGGGAGACCCAGTACTTC. It yields the protein CASSQSSRRETQYF.

The chain links TRBV7-9 to TRBJ2-7; TRBD1 matches 9 bases. The germline CDR1 and CDR2 sequences are SEHNR and FQNEAQ (reference sequence). J gave up 2 bases and V 3 bases, and 5 bases lay outside the gene matches. The CDR3 is 15 amino acids. In nucleotides, the CDR3 is TGTGCCAGCAGCTTGGAGGGGGACAGGGCCTACGAGCAGTACTTC. This sequence encodes CASSLEGDRAYEQYF.

The count of this clone is one. The V call is TRBV2, the J call TRBJ2-7, with 8 bases matching TRBD1. This CDR3 has 15 amino acids. The ends lost 6 bases at V and 1 base at J; junction bases unmatched: 8. From germline, CDR1 is SNHLY and CDR2 FYNNEI. CDR3 coding DNA: TGTGCCAGCAGACCTCGGACAGGGACTTCCTACGAGCAGTACTTC. This codes for CASRPRTGTSYEQYF.

The genes are TRBV4-1 and TRBJ2-3, with D tentatively TRBD2 (7 bases). V lost 1 base and J lost 2, with 13 bases in between. CDR1 and CDR2 (germline): MGHRA, YSYEKL. This CDR3 is 16 amino acids long. The CDR3 sequence is CASSQGRGGATDTQYF. The CDR3 nucleotides are TGCGCCAGCAGCCAAGGGAGGGGGGGAGCCACAGATACGCAGTATTTT.

The chain recombines TRBV27 with TRBJ1-2; D might be TRBD1 (5 bases). V was trimmed by 5 bases and J by 0 bases, leaving 16 bases between them. CDR3 length: 16 amino acids. Germline CDR1 MNHEY, CDR2 SMNVEV (reference sequence). The CDR3 here is CASSKRVGHPNYGYTF. The CDR3 DNA is TGTGCCAGCAGTAAACGGGTTGGACATCCTAACTATGGCTACACCTTC.

In DNA form, the CDR3 reads TGTGCCATCAGTGACCCCGGACAGGGAGCAGGCTACGAGCAGTACTTC. It yields the protein CAISDPGQGAGYEQYF. The rearrangement uses TRBV10-3 and TRBJ2-7; 8 bases align to TRBD1. V lost 3 bases and J lost 3; bases outside the gene matches: 10. This CDR3 comprises 16 residues. Germline CDR1 ENHRY, CDR2 SYGVKD.

This clone has only a few counts. The chain employs TRBV27 and TRBJ1-6, with D possibly being TRBD1 (6 bases). The CDR3 is 16 amino acids. The germline V and J ends were trimmed by 0 bases and 7 bases, with 13 bases remaining between them. CDR1 MNHEY and CDR2 SMNVEV come from the germline V gene (reference sequence). The CDR3 spells CASSLSEAQGNSPLHF. DNA for the CDR3: TGTGCCAGCAGTTTATCGGAAGCGCAGGGGAATTCACCCCTCCACTTT.

V and J are TRBV10-3 and TRBJ2-3; weak D call: TRBD1 (6 bases). Trimming stripped 3 bases from V and 4 bases from J, with 8 bases between. Germline loops: CDR1 ENHRY, CDR2 SYGVKD. The CDR3 length is 13 residues. CDR3 sequence reads: CAISDEGADTQYF. CDR3 sequence (DNA): TGTGCCATCAGTGACGAGGGGGCAGATACGCAGTATTTT.

This chain links TRBV5-8 with TRBJ1-2; D not resolved. Germline V CDR1 and CDR2: SGHTS, YDEGEE. V lost 4 bases to trimming and J lost 1 base, with 11 bases between them. The CDR3 sequence is 14 residues long. CDR3 protein: CASSPVFLNYGYTF. The CDR3 DNA reads as TGTGCCAGCAGCCCAGTGTTTCTTAACTATGGCTACACCTTC.

This chain connects TRBV9 to TRBJ2-7; D is possibly TRBD2 (5 bases). Trimming cost V 0 bases and J 5 bases, with 9 bases left between them. CDR3 length: 13 amino acids. CDR1 SGDLS and CDR2 YYNGEE come from the germline V gene. This CDR3 is CASSVALEDEQYF. Written as DNA, the CDR3 is TGTGCCAGCAGCGTAGCTCTGGAGGACGAGCAGTACTTC. The full variable domain, rest sourced from reference TRBV9 and TRBJ2-7, is DSGVTQTPKHLITATGQRVTLRCSPRSGDLSVYWYQQSLDQGLQFLIQYYNGEERAKGNILERFSAQQFPDLHSELNLSSLELGDSALYFCASSVALEDEQYFGPGTRLTVT.